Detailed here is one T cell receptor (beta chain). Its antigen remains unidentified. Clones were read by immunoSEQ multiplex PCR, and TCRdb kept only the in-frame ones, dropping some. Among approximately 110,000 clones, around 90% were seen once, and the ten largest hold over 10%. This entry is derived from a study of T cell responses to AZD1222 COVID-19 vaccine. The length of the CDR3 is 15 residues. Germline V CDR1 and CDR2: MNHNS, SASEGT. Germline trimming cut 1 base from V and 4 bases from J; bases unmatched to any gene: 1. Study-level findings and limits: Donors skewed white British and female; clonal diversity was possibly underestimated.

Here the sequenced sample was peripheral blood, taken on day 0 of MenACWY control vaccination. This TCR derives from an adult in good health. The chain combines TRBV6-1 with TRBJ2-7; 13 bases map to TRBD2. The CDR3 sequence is CASSEGTSGSYEQYF. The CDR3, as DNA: TGTGCCAGCAGTGAAGGGACTAGCGGGAGTTACGAGCAGTACTTC.